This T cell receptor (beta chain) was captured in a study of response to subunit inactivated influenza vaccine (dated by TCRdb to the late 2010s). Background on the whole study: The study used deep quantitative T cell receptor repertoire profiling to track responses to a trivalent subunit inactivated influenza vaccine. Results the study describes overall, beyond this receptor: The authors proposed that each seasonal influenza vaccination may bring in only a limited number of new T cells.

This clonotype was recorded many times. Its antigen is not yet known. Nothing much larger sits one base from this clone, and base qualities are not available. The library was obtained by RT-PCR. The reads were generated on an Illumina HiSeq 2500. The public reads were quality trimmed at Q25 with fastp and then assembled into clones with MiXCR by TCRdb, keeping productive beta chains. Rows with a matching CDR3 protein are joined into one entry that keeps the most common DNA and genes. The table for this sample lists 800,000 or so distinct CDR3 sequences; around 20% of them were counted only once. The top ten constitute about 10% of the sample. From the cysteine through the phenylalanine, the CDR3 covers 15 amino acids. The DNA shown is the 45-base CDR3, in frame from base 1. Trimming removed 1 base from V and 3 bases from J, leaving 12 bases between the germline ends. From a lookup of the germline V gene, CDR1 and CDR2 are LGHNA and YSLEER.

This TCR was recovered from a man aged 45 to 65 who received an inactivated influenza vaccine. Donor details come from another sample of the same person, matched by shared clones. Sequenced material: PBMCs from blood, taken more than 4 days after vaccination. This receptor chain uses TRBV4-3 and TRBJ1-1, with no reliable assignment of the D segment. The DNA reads TGCGCCAGCAGCCAAGGTTCATTCGGATACACTGAAGCTTTCTTT. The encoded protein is CASSQGSFGYTEAFF.